This T cell receptor beta chain appears in the sequencing data of a study of shared clonotypes between healthy human individuals. TCRdb keeps only in-frame clones here, not all; method: immunoSEQ multiplex PCR. This table holds roughly 1 million clones, approximately 72% found once. Sequencing was performed on memory CD4+ T cells sorted from blood. The subset was: CD45RA-negative fraction. The TCR comes from a man younger than 30 in good health.

CDR3 DNA: TGTGCCAGCAGCCCTTTTCCGGGACTTGTAAATGAGCAGTTCTTC. Translated: CASSPFPGLVNEQFF. The V call is TRBV7-8, the J call TRBJ2-1, with a tentative D call TRBD2 (6 bases). Looked up from germline, CDR1 is SGHVS and CDR2 is FQNEAQ. The CDR3 is 15 residues long. V lost 5 bases and J 7 bases, leaving 18 bases between the germline ends.